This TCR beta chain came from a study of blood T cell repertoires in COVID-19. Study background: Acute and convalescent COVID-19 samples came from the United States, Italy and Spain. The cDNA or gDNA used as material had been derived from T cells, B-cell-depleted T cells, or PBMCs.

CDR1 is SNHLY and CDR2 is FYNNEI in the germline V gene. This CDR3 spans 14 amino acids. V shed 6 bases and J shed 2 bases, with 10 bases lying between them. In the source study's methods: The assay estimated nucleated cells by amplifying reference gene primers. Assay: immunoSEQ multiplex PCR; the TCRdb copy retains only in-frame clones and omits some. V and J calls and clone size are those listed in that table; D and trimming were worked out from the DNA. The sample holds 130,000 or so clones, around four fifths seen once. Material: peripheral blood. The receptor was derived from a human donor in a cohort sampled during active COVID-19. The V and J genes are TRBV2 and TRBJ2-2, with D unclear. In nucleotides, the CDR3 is TGTGCCAGCAGCCCCTGGCCTAACACCGGGGAGCTGTTTTTT. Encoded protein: CASSPWPNTGELFF. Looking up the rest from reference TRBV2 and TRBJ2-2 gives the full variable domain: EPEVTQTPSHQVTQMGQEVILRCVPISNHLYFYWYRQILGQKVEFLVSFYNNEISEKSEIFDDQFSVERPDGSNFTLKIRSTKLEDSAMYFCASSPWPNTGELFFGEGSRLTVL.